The clone carrying this TCR beta chain was observed many times. This entry is derived from a study of T-cell reconstitution after alpha-beta-depleted transplantation in children. The TCRbeta library was prepared with unique molecular identifiers. TCRdb reanalysed the PCR reads using MiXCR and keeps one entry per CDR3 protein. The sample shows 200,000 to 300,000 distinct CDR3 sequences, around 11% of them seen only once. The receptor comes from a human donor who donated a stem cell graft to a child with acute lymphoblastic leukemia. The source material was PBMCs from the stem cell graft donor, sampled from the stem cell graft.

The CDR3: CASSSPGTGDEQYF. The CDR3 DNA follows: TGTGCCAGCAGTTCCCCCGGGACAGGGGACGAGCAGTACTTC. V usage is TRBV6-5 and J usage is TRBJ2-7; 10 bases are shared with TRBD1. This CDR3 has 14 amino acids. The J segment lost 5 bases and the V segment lost 4 bases, leaving 5 bases of the junction unmatched. Looked up from germline, CDR1 is MNHEY and CDR2 is SVGAGI.